The T cell receptor (beta chain) described here comes from a study of blood T cell repertoires in COVID-19. TCRdb's table, derived via immunoSEQ multiplex PCR, lists solely in-frame clones and lacks some. The sample has under 70,000 clones; roughly 80% are singletons. V lost 1 base, J lost 3 bases, and 15 bases lay in between. The CDR3 totals 16 residues. Germline assignment: CDR1 SGHRS and CDR2 YFSETQ. This clonotype was obtained from a woman aged 80 or older with active or convalescent COVID-19. What was sequenced was peripheral blood. This chain uses TRBV5-1 with TRBJ2-3; TRBD1 might be the D (6 bases). CDR3 in DNA: TGCGCCAGCAGCTTGTTCCCGCCGACAGGAACAGATACGCAGTATTTT. Its translation: CASSLFPPTGTDTQYF.